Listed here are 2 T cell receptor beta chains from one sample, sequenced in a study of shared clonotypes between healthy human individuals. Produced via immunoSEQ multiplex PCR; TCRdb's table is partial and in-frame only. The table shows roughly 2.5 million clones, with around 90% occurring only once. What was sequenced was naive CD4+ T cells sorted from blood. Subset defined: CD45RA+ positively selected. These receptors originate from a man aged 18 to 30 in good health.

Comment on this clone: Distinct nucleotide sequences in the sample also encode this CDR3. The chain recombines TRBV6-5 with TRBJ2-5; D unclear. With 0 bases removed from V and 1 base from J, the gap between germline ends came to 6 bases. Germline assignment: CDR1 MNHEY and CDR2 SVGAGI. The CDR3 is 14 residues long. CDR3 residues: CASSYSWTQETQYF. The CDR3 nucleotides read TGTGCCAGCAGTTACTCGTGGACCCAAGAGACCCAGTACTTC.

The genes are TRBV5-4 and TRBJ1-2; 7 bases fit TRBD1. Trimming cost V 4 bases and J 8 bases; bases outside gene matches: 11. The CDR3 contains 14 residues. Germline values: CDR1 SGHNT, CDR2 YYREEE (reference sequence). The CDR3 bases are TGTGCCAGCAGCCTCCAGGGGGAGGTGGGGGGCTACACCTTC. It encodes CASSLQGEVGGYTF. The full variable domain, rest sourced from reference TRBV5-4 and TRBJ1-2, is ETGVTQSPTHLIKTRGQQVTLRCSSQSGHNTVSWYQQALGQGPQFIFQYYREEENGRGNFPPRFSGLQFPNYSSELNVNALELDDSALYLCASSLQGEVGGYTFGSGTRLTVV.